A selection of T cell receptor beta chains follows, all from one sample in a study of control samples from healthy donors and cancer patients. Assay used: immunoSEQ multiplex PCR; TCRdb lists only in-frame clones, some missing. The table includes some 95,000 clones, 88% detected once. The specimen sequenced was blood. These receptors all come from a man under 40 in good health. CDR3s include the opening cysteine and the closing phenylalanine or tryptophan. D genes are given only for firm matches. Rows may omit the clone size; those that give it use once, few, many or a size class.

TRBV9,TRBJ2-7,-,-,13,CASSVGASYEQYF,TGTGCCAGCAGCGTAGGTGCCTCCTACGAGCAGTACTTC
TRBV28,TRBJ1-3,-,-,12,CQTGSSGNTIYF,TGTCAAACAGGGAGCTCTGGAAACACCATATATTTT
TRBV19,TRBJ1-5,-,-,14,CASSIGQPGMPQHF,TGTGCCAGTAGTATAGGACAGCCCGGAATGCCCCAGCATTTT
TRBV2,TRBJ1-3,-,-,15,CASEGQGLPGNTIYF,TGTGCCAGCGAGGGGCAGGGGCTACCTGGAAACACCATATATTTT
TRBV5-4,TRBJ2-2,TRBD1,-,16,CASSREQGARTGELFF,TGTGCCAGCAGCAGAGAACAGGGGGCGCGTACCGGGGAGCTGTTTTTT
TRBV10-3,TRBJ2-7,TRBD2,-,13,CAIRTSGTYEQYF,TGTGCCATTCGGACTAGCGGAACCTACGAGCAGTACTTC
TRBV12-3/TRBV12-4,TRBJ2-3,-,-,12,CASGLGADTQYF,TGTGCCAGCGGGTTAGGGGCGGATACGCAGTATTTT
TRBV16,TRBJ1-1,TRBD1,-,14,CASSHRTGKSEAFF,TGTGCCAGCAGCCACCGGACAGGGAAATCTGAAGCTTTCTTT
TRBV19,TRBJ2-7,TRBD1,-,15,CASSIANRGIYEQYF,TGTGCCAGTAGTATAGCGAACAGGGGGATCTACGAGCAGTACTTC
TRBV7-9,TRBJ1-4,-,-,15,CASTGVGTTNEKLFF,TGTGCCAGCACCGGAGTGGGAACAACTAATGAAAAACTGTTTTTT
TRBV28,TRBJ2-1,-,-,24,CASSFIFGTQRDVGGPPSYNEQFF,TGTGCCAGCAGTTTCATTTTTGGGACACAACGAGATGTGGGAGGCCCCCCCTCCTACAATGAGCAGTTCTTC
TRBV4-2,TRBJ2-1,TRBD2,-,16,CASSTRTSGRHNEQFF,TGTGCCAGCAGCACGCGGACTAGCGGGAGACACAATGAGCAGTTCTTC
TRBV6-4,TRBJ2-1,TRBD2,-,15,CASRLSGSTYNEQFF,TGTGCCAGCAGATTGAGCGGGAGCACCTACAATGAGCAGTTCTTC
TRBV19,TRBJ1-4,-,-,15,CASSILLDSIEKLFF,TGTGCCAGTAGTATCCTTCTAGACTCTATAGAAAAACTGTTTTTT
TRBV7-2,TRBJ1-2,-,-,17,CASSLVLLGSKDYGYTF,TGTGCCAGCAGCTTAGTTCTTTTGGGCAGCAAAGACTATGGCTACACCTTC
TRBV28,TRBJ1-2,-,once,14,CASSLQQGYYGYTF,TGTGCCAGCAGTTTACAACAGGGATACTATGGCTACACCTTC
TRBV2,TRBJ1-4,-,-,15,CASSRTGQSNEKLFF,TGTGCCAGCAGCAGAACGGGACAATCTAATGAAAAACTGTTTTTT
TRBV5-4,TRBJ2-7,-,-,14,CASSFGSGPYEQYF,TGTGCCAGCAGTTTTGGGTCAGGACCCTACGAGCAGTACTTC
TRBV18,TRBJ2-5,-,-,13,CASSGTVQETQYF,TGTGCCAGCTCAGGGACGGTTCAAGAGACCCAGTACTTC
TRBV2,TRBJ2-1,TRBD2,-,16,CASSAPGLVSNNEQFF,TGTGCCAGCAGCGCTCCGGGACTAGTATCTAACAATGAGCAGTTCTTC
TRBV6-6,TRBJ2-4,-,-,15,CASSYPGWDKNIQYF,TGTGCCAGCAGTTATCCAGGGTGGGACAAAAACATTCAGTACTTC
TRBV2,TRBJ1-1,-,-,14,CASSEHRANTEAFF,TGTGCCAGCAGTGAGCACAGAGCGAACACTGAAGCTTTCTTT
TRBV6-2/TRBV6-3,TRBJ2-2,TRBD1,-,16,CASSPEGAPNTGELFF,TGTGCCAGCAGCCCAGAGGGGGCGCCTAACACCGGGGAGCTGTTTTTT
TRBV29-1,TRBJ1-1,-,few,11,CSVVGLSQAFF,TGCAGCGTTGTGGGGCTAAGTCAAGCTTTCTTT
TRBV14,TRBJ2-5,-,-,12,CASSQVPETQYF,TGTGCCAGCAGCCAAGTCCCAGAGACCCAGTACTTC
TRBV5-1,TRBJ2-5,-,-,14,CASSLDQGLETQYF,TGCGCCAGCAGCTTGGACCAGGGATTGGAGACCCAGTACTTC
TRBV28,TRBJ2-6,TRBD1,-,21,CASSFTYGGGQGPSGANVLTF,TGTGCCAGCAGCTTCACATACGGCGGTGGACAGGGGCCCTCTGGGGCCAACGTCCTGACTTTC
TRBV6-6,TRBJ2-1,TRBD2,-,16,CASSPRLAESYNEQFF,TGTGCCAGCAGTCCCCGGCTAGCGGAGTCCTACAATGAGCAGTTCTTC